Presented here are 22 T cell receptor beta chains from one specimen sequenced in a study of spatial heterogeneity in lung cancer. Which antigens these TCRs recognize remains unknown. General observations from the study: How many expanded intratumoral alpha and beta TCRs were present tracked the tumor mutation count, which was a count of nonsynonymous mutations.

TCRdb independently ran MiXCR on the 5' RACE reads; one entry per CDR3 protein. The data show roughly 1,500 distinct CDR3 sequences, roughly 10% seen once. The time point was: sample taken at primary tumor resection. Sequenced material: lung tumor tissue, taken at surgery. These receptors were collected from a female donor with early-stage non-small cell lung cancer.

This clonotype qualifies as medium-sized. The rearrangement joins TRBV6-5 to TRBJ1-1; perhaps TRBD1 as D (6 bases). V was clipped by 5 bases and J by 0 bases, with 13 bases between them. The CDR3 is 15 residues long. CDR1 and CDR2 (germline): MNHEY, SVGAGI. The CDR3 reads CASSPGVDMNTEAFF. CDR3 sequence (DNA): TGTGCCAGCAGTCCAGGGGTGGACATGAACACTGAAGCTTTCTTT.

The rearrangement links TRBV7-2 to TRBJ2-1; 14 nucleotides agree with TRBD2. This CDR3 is built from 14 residues. V lost 8 bases to trimming and J lost 7 bases; unmatched junction nucleotides: 4. Per the germline V gene, CDR1 is SGHTA and CDR2 is FQGNSA. The CDR3 reads CASQGLAGGNEQFF. The CDR3 nucleotides read TGTGCCAGCCAAGGACTAGCGGGAGGTAATGAGCAGTTCTTC.

This clonotype turned up a few times. V gene TRBV6-5 combines with J gene TRBJ1-2; 11 bases agree with TRBD1. This CDR3 has 16 residues. V gave up 6 bases and J gave up 5 bases; unmatched junction bases: 11. CDR1 and CDR2 from the germline V gene are MNHEY and SVGAGI. Here the CDR3 DNA reads TGTGCCAGCAGCCATGGACAGGGGGCTCCTTTATATGGCTACACCTTC. Translating gives CASSHGQGAPLYGYTF.

This clonotype is medium-sized. The J gene is TRBJ2-5, the V gene TRBV20-1; weak D call: TRBD2 (6 bases). The CDR3 totals 13 residues. The V end lost 6 bases, the J end lost 5 bases, and 16 bases lay between the germline ends. Germline V gene sequence: CDR1 DFQATT, CDR2 SNEGSKA (reference sequence). The CDR3 bases are TGCAGTGCCGGGATTGCGGGATCGGAGACCCAGTACTTC. Protein product: CSAGIAGSETQYF.

This clonotype is termed medium-sized (0.01 to 0.1%). The chain uses TRBV18 and TRBJ2-3; 7 bases match TRBD1. With V trimmed by 1 base and J by 0 bases, 1 base remained unmatched. Germline values: CDR1 KGHSH, CDR2 LQKENI. This CDR3 region has 15 residues. The CDR3 region has the DNA TGTGCCAGCTCACCACGACAGGGTAGCACAGATACGCAGTATTTT. Translating it yields CASSPRQGSTDTQYF.

The chain carries TRBV6-5 and TRBJ2-6; D is perhaps TRBD1 or TRBD2 (5 bases each). CDR1 is MNHEY, CDR2 SVGAGI, per germline. This CDR3 is 16 amino acids long. The ends were cut back, 2 bases at V and 0 bases at J, with 8 bases in the middle. For the CDR3, the DNA is TGTGCCAGCAGTTACGGGGCGGGCTCTGGGGCCAACGTCCTGACTTTC. This encodes CASSYGAGSGANVLTF.

This clonotype is classed as medium-sized. One junction end disagrees with the germline gene, perhaps due to a read error. The chain joins TRBV7-3 to TRBJ2-5; no definite D call. Germline assignment: CDR1 SGHTA and CDR2 FQGTGA. The CDR3 totals 13 residues. Here the CDR3 DNA reads TGTGCCAGCAGCCTAACCTACAAGGAGACCCAGTACTTC. It codes for CASSLTYKETQYF.

In its sample, this clonotype ranks as medium-sized (0.01 to 0.1%). This chain joins TRBV7-2 and TRBJ1-2; the D gene is possibly TRBD1 (6 bases). V lost 7 bases to trimming and J lost 2 bases, with 17 bases between them. Germline V gives CDR1 SGHTA, CDR2 FQGNSA. The length of the CDR3 is 15 residues. The CDR3 loop reads CASTLSPGQNYGYTF. CDR3 bases: TGTGCCAGCACCCTTAGTCCTGGACAGAACTATGGCTACACCTTC.

V gene TRBV12-3 or TRBV12-4 combines with J gene TRBJ1-5; 7 positions match TRBD1. This CDR3 region has 12 residues. With V trimmed by 6 bases and J by 7 bases, 3 bases remained unmatched. The CDR3 protein is CASSPRGQPQHF. The CDR3 DNA sequence: TGTGCCAGCAGCCCCAGGGGGCAGCCCCAGCATTTT.

This clonotype has more than one count but fewer than ten. This rearrangement joins TRBV4-1 to TRBJ2-5; 9 positions match TRBD1. V dropped 3 bases and J dropped 4; count of bases not matched to a gene: 9. Germline V gene data show CDR1 as MGHRA and CDR2 as YSYEKL. This CDR3 contains 16 residues. The CDR3 is CASSQALGQGAETQYF. The CDR3 nucleotides read TGCGCCAGCAGCCAGGCTCTGGGACAGGGAGCAGAGACCCAGTACTTC.

There are many counts of this clonotype. This sequence joins TRBV7-9 and TRBJ2-3, with 10 bases that match TRBD2. The CDR3 covers 16 residues. Germline assignment: CDR1 SEHNR and CDR2 FQNEAQ (reference sequence). Trimming removed 5 bases from V and 5 bases from J; junction bases left unmatched: 10. CDR3 residues: CASSLRASGSVDTQYF. In DNA, the CDR3 is TGTGCCAGCAGCCTACGGGCTAGCGGGAGTGTAGATACGCAGTATTTT.

This clonotype was detected ten times or more. This sequence joins TRBV29-1 and TRBJ2-7; 9 bases match TRBD1. The J segment lost 5 bases and the V segment lost 7 bases, leaving 6 bases of the junction unmatched. This CDR3 has 12 residues. Germline loops: CDR1 SQVTM, CDR2 ANQGSEA. CDR3 amino acids: CSAGTGYNEQYF. The CDR3 region has the DNA TGCAGCGCTGGGACAGGGTATAACGAGCAGTACTTC.

This clonotype is judged medium-sized. The J gene is TRBJ2-3, the V gene TRBV24-1; D is uncertain. This CDR3 spans 13 amino acids. Trimming removed 4 bases from V and 2 bases from J, with 6 bases in between. Per the germline V gene, CDR1 is KGHDR and CDR2 is SFDVKD. CDR3 coding DNA: TGTGCCACCAGTGACTCTTCCACAGATACGCAGTATTTT. This encodes CATSDSSTDTQYF.

This clonotype is medium-sized (0.01 to 0.1%). The chain recombines TRBV3-1 with TRBJ1-5; no reliable D call. In germline, CDR1 is LGHDT, CDR2 YNNKEL (reference sequence). This CDR3 comprises 15 residues. V lost 4 bases and J 0 bases, leaving 10 bases between the germline ends. In DNA, the CDR3 is TGTGCCAGCAGCCCTGCGGGGATTAGCAATCAGCCCCAGCATTTT. This sequence encodes CASSPAGISNQPQHF.

This clonotype has ten or more counts. The J gene is TRBJ2-7, the V gene TRBV21-1; the table assigns TRBD2, which was not confirmed against the DNA. TRBV21-1 is classified as a pseudogene. The CDR3 spans 17 residues. The CDR3 sequence is CASSAPGLAGGPGEQYF. CDR3 DNA: TGTGCCAGCAGCGCCCCGGGACTAGCGGGGGGCCCGGGCGAGCAGTACTTC.

This clonotype has a count of ten or more. The gene calls are TRBV7-2 and TRBJ2-2; 14 bases fit TRBD2. V trimming: 8 bases; J trimming: 7 bases; junction bases outside the gene matches: 6. This CDR3 is built from 15 residues. Germline CDR1 is SGHTA and CDR2 is FQGNSA. The CDR3 reads CASEGLAGAGGELFF. The CDR3 DNA follows: TGTGCCAGCGAGGGACTAGCGGGAGCGGGCGGGGAGCTGTTTTTT.

This clonotype has a count of ten or more. This chain uses TRBV7-9 with TRBJ2-7; D unresolved. Germline V gene data show CDR1 as SEHNR and CDR2 as FQNEAQ (reference sequence). The CDR3 sequence is 15 residues long. The ends were cut back, 0 bases at V and 2 bases at J, with 11 bases in the middle. The chain's CDR3 is CASSLAPRLTYEQYF. The CDR3 DNA sequence: TGTGCCAGCAGCTTAGCCCCGAGGCTGACCTACGAGCAGTACTTC. Complete variable domain (other parts from reference TRBV7-9 and TRBJ2-7): DTGVSQNPRHKITKRGQNVTFRCDPISEHNRLYWYRQTLGQGPEFLTYFQNEAQLEKSRLLSDRFSAERPKGSFSTLEIQRTEQGDSAMYLCASSLAPRLTYEQYFGPGTRLTVT.

By share, this clonotype counts as large. The chain combines TRBV7-6 with TRBJ2-7; 7 bases line up with TRBD2. Germline loops: CDR1 SGHVS, CDR2 FNYEAQ. The CDR3 loop spans 13 amino acids. V gave up 3 bases and J gave up 2 bases; unmatched junction bases: 1. DNA of the CDR3: TGTGCCAGCAGCTTCGGACTAGCCTACGAGCAGTACTTC. As protein: CASSFGLAYEQYF.

This clonotype is categorized as large. The CDR3 spells CASSTWTGGLSYEQYF. CDR3 DNA: TGTGCCAGCAGTACCTGGACAGGGGGTCTTTCCTACGAGCAGTACTTC. This chain joins TRBV27 and TRBJ2-7, with 10 bases fitting TRBD1. CDR1 and CDR2 from the germline V gene are MNHEY and SMNVEV (reference sequence). The CDR3 is made up of 16 amino acids. The trim removed 5 bases at V and 1 base at J, leaving 8 bases unmatched.

This clonotype is labeled medium-sized. The chain employs TRBV7-2 and TRBJ1-6; TRBD1 might be the D (5 bases). V was cut by 5 bases and J by 7 bases, with 18 bases left in between. The CDR3 runs to 16 residues. Germline CDR1 reads SGHTA; CDR2 reads FQGNSA. The CDR3 here is CASSTQGPQTNSPLHF. The CDR3 DNA sequence: TGTGCCAGCAGCACGCAGGGTCCTCAGACGAATTCACCCCTCCACTTT. Together with reference TRBV7-2 and TRBJ1-6, the CDR3 gives the full variable domain: GAGVSQSPSNKVTEKGKDVELRCDPISGHTALYWYRQSLGQGLEFLIYFQGNSAPDKSGLPSDRFSAERTGGSVSTLTIQRTQQEDSAVYLCASSTQGPQTNSPLHFGNGTRLTVT.

V and J are TRBV12-3 or TRBV12-4 and TRBJ2-1, with TRBD2 identical over 9 bases. CDR3 size: 15 residues. Unmatched junction bases numbered 6, after V lost 4 bases and J lost 5 bases. CDR3 bases: TGTGCCAGCAGTTGGTGGCTAGCGGGGAACAATGAGCAGTTCTTC. As protein: CASSWWLAGNNEQFF.

This clonotype is classed as medium-sized. The genes are TRBV7-2 and TRBJ2-3; 9 nucleotides line up with TRBD1. The CDR3 sequence is 16 residues long. The germline V gene has CDR1 SGHTA and CDR2 FQGNSA. The V gene end was trimmed by 6 bases and the J gene end by 2 bases; junction bases not matched to a gene: 9. The CDR3 nucleotides read TGTGCCAGCAGACGCCCGGGACAGGGTCTCACAGATACGCAGTATTTT. Its protein product is CASRRPGQGLTDTQYF.